These 2 T cell receptor beta chains were all obtained from the same sample, sequenced in a study of blood T cell repertoires in COVID-19. Using immunoSEQ multiplex PCR, the repertoire was profiled, and TCRdb retains in-frame clones only, with some absent. This sample carries 200,000 to 250,000 clones, 70% to 90% of them seen once, and the ten largest clones take roughly 14%. Material for sequencing was PBMCs or T cells enriched from blood (not recorded which). Receptor source: a woman in her 50s with acute COVID-19.

The chain is built from TRBV5-6 and TRBJ1-5; a possible D gene is TRBD1 (6 bases). V was trimmed by 4 bases and J by 5 bases, leaving 16 bases between them. This CDR3 is built from 15 residues. CDR1 SGHDT and CDR2 YYEEEE come from the germline V gene. The CDR3 here is CASSPGGTGHQPQHF. The CDR3 nucleotides read TGTGCCAGCAGCCCGGGGGGCACAGGTCATCAGCCCCAGCATTTT. Full variable domain (outside the CDR3, taken from reference TRBV5-6 and TRBJ1-5): DAGVTQSPTHLIKTRGQQVTLRCSPKSGHDTVSWYQQALGQGPQFIFQYYEEEERQRGNFPDRFSGHQFPNYSSELNVNALLLGDSALYLCASSPGGTGHQPQHFGDGTRLSIL.

J is TRBJ2-6 and V is TRBV27; D ambiguous. V gave up 4 bases and J gave up 2 bases, with 9 bases separating them. This CDR3 has 15 residues. Germline V gene lookup returns CDR1 MNHEY and CDR2 SMNVEV (reference sequence). In DNA form, the CDR3 reads TGTGCCAGCAGTTACCGACAAGCTGGGGCCAACGTCCTGACTTTC. Translating gives CASSYRQAGANVLTF.